This T cell receptor (beta chain) is from a study of CD8 T cells in Susac syndrome. CD8+ and CD4+ blood T cells underwent TCR beta sequencing. V lost 4 bases, J lost 1 base, and 11 bases lay in between. The germline gives CDR1 SGHVS, CDR2 FQNEAQ. The CDR3 is 15 residues long. The RNA, roughly 0.45 to 1 ug, was put through reverse transcription using random hexamers. Amplification of the TCR beta CDR3 was carried out by immunoSEQ multiplex PCR, which spanned a total of 54 Vbeta and 13 Jbeta segments. MiXCR, run by TCRdb on the immunoSEQ multiplex PCR reads, gives a single entry per CDR3 protein. Of 150,000 to 200,000 distinct CDR3 sequences in the sample, 75% to 95% were seen once.

The V and J genes are TRBV7-8 and TRBJ2-1; no definite D call. The receptor was isolated from a human donor with Susac syndrome. Sequenced input: CD4+ T cells from PBMCs. The DNA of the CDR3 is TGTGCCAGCAGCTCGATGACTCCTTCCTACAATGAGCAGTTCTTC. This gives the protein CASSSMTPSYNEQFF.